This T cell receptor (beta chain) emerged from a study of identifying expanded T cells in peripheral blood. General study points: Variance in clone template counts between roughly 2-week samples significantly increased with total template count across all healthy donors. Technical replicates showed around 1.3 changed clones; approximately 2 weeks about 16.4; four weeks 19.

Some clones are missing from TCRdb's copy, which holds only in-frame ones; the method was immunoSEQ multiplex PCR. The sample holds 85,000 to 95,000 clones; around nine tenths are singletons and the top ten take 3.5% to 5%. This CDR3 is built from 18 residues. Unmatched junction bases numbered 12, after V lost 0 bases and J lost 5 bases. Germline V gives CDR1 SGHAT, CDR2 FQNNGV. Worth noting for this clone: Antigen unknown.

Collection occurred without any documented infections or immune events in donors. The source is a person aged 18-70 years in good health. V usage is TRBV11-2 and J usage is TRBJ2-2, with 7 bases aligning to TRBD2. The sequenced sample consisted of blood. CDR3 residues: CASSLDSTVAGETGELFF. The DNA for the CDR3 is TGTGCCAGCAGCTTAGATTCTACAGTGGCGGGAGAAACCGGGGAGCTGTTTTTT. Combining the CDR3 with reference TRBV11-2 and TRBJ2-2 gives the whole variable domain EAGVAQSPRYKIIEKRQSVAFWCNPISGHATLYWYQQILGQGPKLLIQFQNNGVVDDSQLPKDRFSAERLKGVDSTLKIQPAKLEDSAVYLCASSLDSTVAGETGELFFGEGSRLTVL.